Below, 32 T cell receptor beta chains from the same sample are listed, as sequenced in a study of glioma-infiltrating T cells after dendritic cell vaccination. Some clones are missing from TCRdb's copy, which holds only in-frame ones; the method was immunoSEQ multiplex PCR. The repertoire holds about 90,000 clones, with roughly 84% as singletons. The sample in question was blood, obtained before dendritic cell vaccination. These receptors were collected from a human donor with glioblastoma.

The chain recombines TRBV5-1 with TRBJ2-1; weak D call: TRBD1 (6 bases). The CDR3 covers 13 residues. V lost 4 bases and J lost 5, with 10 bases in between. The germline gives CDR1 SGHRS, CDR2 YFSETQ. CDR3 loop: CASSIGQNNEQFF. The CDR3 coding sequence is TGCGCCAGCAGCATTGGACAGAACAATGAGCAGTTCTTC.

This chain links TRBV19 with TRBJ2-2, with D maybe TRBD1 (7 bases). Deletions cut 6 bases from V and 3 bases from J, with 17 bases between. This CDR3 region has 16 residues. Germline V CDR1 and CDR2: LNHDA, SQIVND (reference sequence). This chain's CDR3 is CASRAGGTAYTGELFF. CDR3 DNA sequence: TGTGCCAGTAGGGCAGGAGGGACAGCCTACACCGGGGAGCTGTTTTTT.

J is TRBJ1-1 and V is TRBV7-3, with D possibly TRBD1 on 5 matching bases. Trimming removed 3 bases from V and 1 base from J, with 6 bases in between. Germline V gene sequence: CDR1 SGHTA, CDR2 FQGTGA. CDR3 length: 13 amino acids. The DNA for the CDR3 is TGTGCCAGCAGCTTCACAGGGAACACTGAAGCTTTCTTT. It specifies CASSFTGNTEAFF.

The CDR3 loop reads CASSIGTYNEQFF. CDR3 bases: TGTGCCAGTAGTATTGGGACTTACAATGAGCAGTTCTTC. The V and J genes are TRBV19 and TRBJ2-1; a weak D match, TRBD2 (6 bases). This CDR3 contains 13 residues. The V gene lost 3 bases and the J gene lost 4 bases, with 7 bases spanning the gap. Germline V gene sequence: CDR1 LNHDA, CDR2 SQIVND (reference sequence).

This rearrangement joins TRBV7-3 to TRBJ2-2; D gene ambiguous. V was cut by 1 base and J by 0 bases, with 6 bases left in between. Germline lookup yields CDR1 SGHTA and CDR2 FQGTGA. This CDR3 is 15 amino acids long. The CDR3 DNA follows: TGTGCCAGCAGCTTAATCCCTACGAACACCGGGGAGCTGTTTTTT. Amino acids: CASSLIPTNTGELFF.

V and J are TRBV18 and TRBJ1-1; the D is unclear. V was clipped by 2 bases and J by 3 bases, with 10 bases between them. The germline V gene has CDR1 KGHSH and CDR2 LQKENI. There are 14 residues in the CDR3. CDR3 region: CASSPSLRDTEAFF. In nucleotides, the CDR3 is TGTGCCAGCTCACCATCTCTCCGGGACACTGAAGCTTTCTTT. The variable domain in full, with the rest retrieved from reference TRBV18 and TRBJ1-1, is NAGVMQNPRHLVRRRGQEARLRCSPMKGHSHVYWYRQLPEEGLKFMVYLQKENIIDESGMPKERFSAEFPKEGPSILRIQQVVRGDSAAYFCASSPSLRDTEAFFGQGTRLTVV.

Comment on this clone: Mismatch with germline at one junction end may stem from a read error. This chain's CDR3 is CASSQESGQTYGQYF. The CDR3 DNA follows: TGCGCCAGCAGCCAAGAGTCTGGACAGACCTACGGGCAGTACTTC. The chain links TRBV4-3 to TRBJ2-7; tentatively, D is TRBD1 (6 bases). The CDR3 sequence is 15 residues long. Germline V gene lookup returns CDR1 LGHNA and CDR2 YSLEER.

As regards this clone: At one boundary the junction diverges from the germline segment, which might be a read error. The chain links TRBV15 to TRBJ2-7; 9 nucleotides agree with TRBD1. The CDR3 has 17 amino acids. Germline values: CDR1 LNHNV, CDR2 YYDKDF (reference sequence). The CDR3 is CATSGELPGQGYYEQYF. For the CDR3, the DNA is TGTGCCACCAGCGGAGAGCTTCCGGGACAGGGATACTACGAGCAGTACTTC.

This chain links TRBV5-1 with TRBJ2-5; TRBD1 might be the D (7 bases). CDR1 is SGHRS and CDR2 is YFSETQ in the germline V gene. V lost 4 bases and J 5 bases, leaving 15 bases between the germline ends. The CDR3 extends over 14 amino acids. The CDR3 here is CASSAGTEGETQYF. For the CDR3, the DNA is TGCGCCAGCAGCGCGGGGACAGAAGGGGAGACCCAGTACTTC.

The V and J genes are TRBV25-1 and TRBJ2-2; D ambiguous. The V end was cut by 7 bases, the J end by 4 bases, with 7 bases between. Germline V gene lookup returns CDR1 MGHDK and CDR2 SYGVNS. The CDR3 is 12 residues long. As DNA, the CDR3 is TGTGCCAGCACGGTTGGCACCGGGGAGCTGTTTTTT. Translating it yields CASTVGTGELFF.

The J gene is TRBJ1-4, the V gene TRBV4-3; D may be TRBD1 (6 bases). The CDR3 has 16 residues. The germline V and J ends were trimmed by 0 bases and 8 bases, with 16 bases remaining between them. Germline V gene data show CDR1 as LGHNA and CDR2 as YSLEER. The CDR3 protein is CASSQERQARREKLFF. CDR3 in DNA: TGCGCCAGCAGCCAAGAACGACAGGCTAGACGCGAAAAACTGTTTTTT.

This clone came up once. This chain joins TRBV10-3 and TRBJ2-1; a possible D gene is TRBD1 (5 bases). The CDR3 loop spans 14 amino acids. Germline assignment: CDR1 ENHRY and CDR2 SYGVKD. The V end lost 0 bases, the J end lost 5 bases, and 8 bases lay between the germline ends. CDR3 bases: TGTGCCATCAGTGAGTCTTTAGGGGACAATGAGCAGTTCTTC. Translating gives CAISESLGDNEQFF.

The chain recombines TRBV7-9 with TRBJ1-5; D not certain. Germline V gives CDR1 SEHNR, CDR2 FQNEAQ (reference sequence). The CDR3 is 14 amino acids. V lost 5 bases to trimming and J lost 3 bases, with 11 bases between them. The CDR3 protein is CASSRQGINQPQHF. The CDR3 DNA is TGTGCCAGCAGCCGACAAGGTATCAATCAGCCCCAGCATTTT.

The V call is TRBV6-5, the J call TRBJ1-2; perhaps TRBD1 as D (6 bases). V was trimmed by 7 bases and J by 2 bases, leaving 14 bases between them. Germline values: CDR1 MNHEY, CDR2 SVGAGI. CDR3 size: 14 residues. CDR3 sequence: CASTYGGTNYGYTF. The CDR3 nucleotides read TGTGCCAGCACCTACGGGGGGACAAACTATGGCTACACCTTC.

The CDR3 reads CASRWTSEGVETQYF. In nucleotides, the CDR3 is TGTGCCAGCAGGTGGACTTCAGAGGGAGTAGAGACCCAGTACTTC. The chain carries TRBV6-5 and TRBJ2-5, with D possibly matching TRBD2 (5 bases). V was shortened by 6 bases and J by 4 bases, with 18 bases between the two germline ends. CDR1 MNHEY and CDR2 SVGAGI come from the germline V gene. CDR3 size: 15 residues.

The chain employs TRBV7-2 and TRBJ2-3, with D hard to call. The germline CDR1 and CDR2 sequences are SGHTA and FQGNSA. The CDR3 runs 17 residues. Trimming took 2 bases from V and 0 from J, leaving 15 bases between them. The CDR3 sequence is CASSLRWARASTDTQYF. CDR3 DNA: TGTGCCAGCAGCTTAAGATGGGCACGCGCTAGCACAGATACGCAGTATTTT.

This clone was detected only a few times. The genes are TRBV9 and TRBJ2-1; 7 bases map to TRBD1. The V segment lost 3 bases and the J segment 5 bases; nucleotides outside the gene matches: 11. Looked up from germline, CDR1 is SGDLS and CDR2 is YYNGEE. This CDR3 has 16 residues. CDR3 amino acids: CASSARRTGTDNEQFF. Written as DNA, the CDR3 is TGTGCCAGCAGCGCAAGAAGAACCGGGACAGACAATGAGCAGTTCTTC. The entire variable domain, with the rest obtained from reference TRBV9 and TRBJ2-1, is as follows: DSGVTQTPKHLITATGQRVTLRCSPRSGDLSVYWYQQSLDQGLQFLIQYYNGEERAKGNILERFSAQQFPDLHSELNLSSLELGDSALYFCASSARRTGTDNEQFFGPGTRLTVL.

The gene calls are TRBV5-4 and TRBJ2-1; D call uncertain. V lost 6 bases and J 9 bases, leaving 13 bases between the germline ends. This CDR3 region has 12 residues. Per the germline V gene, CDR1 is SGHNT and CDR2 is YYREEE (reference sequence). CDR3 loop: CASISSRGEQFF. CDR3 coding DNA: TGTGCCAGCATCTCCTCCCGAGGTGAGCAGTTCTTC.

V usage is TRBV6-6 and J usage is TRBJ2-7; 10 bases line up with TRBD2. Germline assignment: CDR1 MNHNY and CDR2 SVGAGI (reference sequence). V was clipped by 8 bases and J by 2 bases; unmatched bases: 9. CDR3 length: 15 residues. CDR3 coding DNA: TGTGCCAGCGTTAAAGCGGGAGGGCGCACCTACGAGCAGTACTTC. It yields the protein CASVKAGGRTYEQYF.

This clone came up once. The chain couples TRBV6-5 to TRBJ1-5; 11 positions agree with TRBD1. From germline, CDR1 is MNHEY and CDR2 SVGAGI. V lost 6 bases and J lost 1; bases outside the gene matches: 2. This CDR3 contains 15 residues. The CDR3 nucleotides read TGTGCCAGCAGCAGGGACAGGGGGAGCAATCAGCCCCAGCATTTT. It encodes CASSRDRGSNQPQHF.

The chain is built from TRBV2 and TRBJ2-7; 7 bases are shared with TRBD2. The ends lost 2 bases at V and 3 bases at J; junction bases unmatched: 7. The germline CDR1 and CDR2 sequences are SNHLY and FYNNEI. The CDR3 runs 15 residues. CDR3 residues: CASSELAGVLYEQYF. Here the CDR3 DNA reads TGTGCCAGCAGTGAACTGGCGGGAGTACTCTACGAGCAGTACTTC.

The CDR3, as DNA: TGTGCCAGCAGCACCCGACTAGCGGGGGTGCACAATGAGCAGTTCTTC. Translated: CASSTRLAGVHNEQFF. V usage is TRBV7-8 and J usage is TRBJ2-1; 12 bases are a match to TRBD2. V lost 5 bases and J lost 5; bases outside the gene matches: 7. Germline loops: CDR1 SGHVS, CDR2 FQNEAQ. This CDR3 is 16 amino acids long. The full variable domain, completed using reference TRBV7-8 and TRBJ2-1, is GAGVSQSPRYKVAKRGQDVALRCDPISGHVSLFWYQQALGQGPEFLTYFQNEAQLDKSGLPSDRFFAERPEGSVSTLKIQRTQQEDSAVYLCASSTRLAGVHNEQFFGPGTRLTVL.

The CDR3 region is CASSAQLTGSGQPQHF. CDR3 sequence (DNA): TGTGCCAGCAGTGCCCAACTGACAGGGTCGGGTCAGCCCCAGCATTTT. This chain uses TRBV6-1 with TRBJ1-5; 7 nucleotides align to TRBD1. Germline CDR1 reads MNHNS; CDR2 reads SASEGT. The CDR3 totals 16 residues. The junction had 12 bases not matched to a gene; V was cut back by 4 bases and J by 6 bases.

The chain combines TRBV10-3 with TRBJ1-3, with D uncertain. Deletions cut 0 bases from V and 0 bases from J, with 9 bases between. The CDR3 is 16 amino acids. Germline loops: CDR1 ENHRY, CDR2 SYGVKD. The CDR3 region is CAISESIRSSGNTIYF. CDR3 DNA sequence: TGTGCCATCAGTGAGTCGATACGGTCCTCTGGAAACACCATATATTTT.

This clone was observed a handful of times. The chain's CDR3 is CASSQARLAGLNTGELFF. Written as DNA, the CDR3 is TGCGCCAGCAGCCAAGCAAGACTAGCGGGCCTGAACACCGGGGAGCTGTTTTTT. This sequence joins TRBV4-3 and TRBJ2-2; TRBD2 aligns across 10 bases. There are 18 residues in the CDR3. From germline, CDR1 is LGHNA and CDR2 YSLEER. V was pared by 1 base and J by 1 base, with 6 bases of the junction left unmatched.

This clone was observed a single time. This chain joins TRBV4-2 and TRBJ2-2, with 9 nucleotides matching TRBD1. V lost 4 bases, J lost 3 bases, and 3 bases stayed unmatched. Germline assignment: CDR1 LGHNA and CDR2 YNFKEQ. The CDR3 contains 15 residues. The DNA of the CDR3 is TGTGCCAGCAGCCCGGGGGACAGGGACACCGGGGAGCTGTTTTTT. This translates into CASSPGDRDTGELFF.

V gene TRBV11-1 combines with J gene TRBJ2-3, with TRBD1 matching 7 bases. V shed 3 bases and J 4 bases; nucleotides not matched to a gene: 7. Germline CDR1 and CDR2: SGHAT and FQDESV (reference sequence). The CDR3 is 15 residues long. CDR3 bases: TGTGCCAGCAGCTTGACAGGGAAGGTAGCAGATACGCAGTATTTT. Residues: CASSLTGKVADTQYF.

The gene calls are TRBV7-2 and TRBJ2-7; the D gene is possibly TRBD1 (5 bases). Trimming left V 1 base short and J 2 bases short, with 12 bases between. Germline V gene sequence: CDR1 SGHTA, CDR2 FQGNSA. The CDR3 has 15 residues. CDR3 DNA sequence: TGTGCCAGCAGCTTAGGTAGGCAGGGCCCCTACGAGCAGTACTTC. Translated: CASSLGRQGPYEQYF.

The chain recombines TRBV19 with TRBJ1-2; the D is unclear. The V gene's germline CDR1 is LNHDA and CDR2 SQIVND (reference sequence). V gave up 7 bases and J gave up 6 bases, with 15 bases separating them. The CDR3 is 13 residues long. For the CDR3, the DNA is TGTGCCAGTAATCAGCGTAGTCCGAATGGCTACACCTTC. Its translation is CASNQRSPNGYTF. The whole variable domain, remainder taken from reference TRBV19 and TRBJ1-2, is DGGITQSPKYLFRKEGQNVTLSCEQNLNHDAMYWYRQDPGQGLRLIYYSQIVNDFQKGDIAEGYSVSREKKESFPLTVTSAQKNPTAFYLCASNQRSPNGYTFGSGTRLTVV.

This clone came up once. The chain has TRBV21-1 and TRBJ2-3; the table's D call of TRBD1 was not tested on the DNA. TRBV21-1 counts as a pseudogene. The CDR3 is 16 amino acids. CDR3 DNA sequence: TGTGCCAGCAGCATGGCAGGGTCTCGATATGTAGATACGCAGTATTTT. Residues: CASSMAGSRYVDTQYF.

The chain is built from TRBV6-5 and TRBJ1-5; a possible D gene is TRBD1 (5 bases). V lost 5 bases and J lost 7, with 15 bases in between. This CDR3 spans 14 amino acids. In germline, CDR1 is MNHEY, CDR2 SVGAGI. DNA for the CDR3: TGTGCCAGCAGTCCCAGTCGACAGCGACAGCCCCAGCATTTT. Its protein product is CASSPSRQRQPQHF.

The CDR3 bases are TGTGCCAGCAGCTCCCGGGTGGATCAGCCCCAGCATTTT. Translating gives CASSSRVDQPQHF. The chain links TRBV7-2 to TRBJ1-5; D remains unclear. This CDR3 has 13 amino acids. Germline CDR1 is SGHTA and CDR2 is FQGNSA. V was pared by 4 bases and J by 5 bases, with 9 bases between. Full variable domain (remainder filled in from reference TRBV7-2 and TRBJ1-5): GAGVSQSPSNKVTEKGKDVELRCDPISGHTALYWYRQSLGQGLEFLIYFQGNSAPDKSGLPSDRFSAERTGGSVSTLTIQRTQQEDSAVYLCASSSRVDQPQHFGDGTRLSIL.